This T cell receptor (beta chain) was identified during a study of OX40 agonist ivuxolimab in advanced cancers. Regarding the study as a whole: Expanded clones tended on average to be more numerous among CD8+ T cells than CD4+. The CD4+ and CD8+ T cells in the blood had expanded clonally by week 6 at 0.1 to 3.0 mg/kg. Low normalized T-cell clonal expansion also characterized some of the nonresponders.

TCRdb's copy holds only in-frame clones and misses some; the assay was immunoSEQ multiplex PCR. Of 50,000 or so clones in the sample, roughly nine tenths are singletons; the top ten hold 10% to 15%. This clone was seen only once. No antigen is known for it. With 7 bases removed from V and 1 base from J, the gap between germline ends came to 7 bases. This CDR3 region has 12 residues. Germline-derived CDR1 and CDR2 are MNHEY and SVGAGI. Autoimmune disease history or systemic immunosuppression led to patients being barred. This sample comprised CD4+ or CD8+ T cells sorted from blood, obtained in a trial of the OX40 agonist ivuxolimab. V usage is TRBV6-5 and J usage is TRBJ1-2; D not certain. The TCR originated in an adult with an advanced solid tumor such as melanoma, head and neck, liver or kidney cancer. The CDR3 DNA sequence: TGTGCCAGCACCGGGAATAACTATGGCTACACCTTC. Its protein product is CASTGNNYGYTF.